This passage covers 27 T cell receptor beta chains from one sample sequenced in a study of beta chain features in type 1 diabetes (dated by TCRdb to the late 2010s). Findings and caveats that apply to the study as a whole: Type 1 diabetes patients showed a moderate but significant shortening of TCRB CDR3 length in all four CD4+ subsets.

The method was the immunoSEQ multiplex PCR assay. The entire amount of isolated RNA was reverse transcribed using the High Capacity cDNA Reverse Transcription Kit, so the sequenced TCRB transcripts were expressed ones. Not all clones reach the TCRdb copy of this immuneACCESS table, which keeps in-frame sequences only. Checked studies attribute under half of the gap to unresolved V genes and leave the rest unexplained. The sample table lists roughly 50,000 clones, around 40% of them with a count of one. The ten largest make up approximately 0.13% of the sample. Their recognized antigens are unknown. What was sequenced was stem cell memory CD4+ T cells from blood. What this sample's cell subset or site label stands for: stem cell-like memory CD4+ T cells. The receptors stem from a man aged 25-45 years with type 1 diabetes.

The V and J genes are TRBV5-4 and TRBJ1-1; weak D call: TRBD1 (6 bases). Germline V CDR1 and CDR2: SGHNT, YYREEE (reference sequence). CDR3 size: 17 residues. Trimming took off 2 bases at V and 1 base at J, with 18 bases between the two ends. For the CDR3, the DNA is TGTGCCAGCAGCTTAGGGGGATGGGGGCAGGGGAACACTGAAGCTTTCTTT. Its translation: CASSLGGWGQGNTEAFF.

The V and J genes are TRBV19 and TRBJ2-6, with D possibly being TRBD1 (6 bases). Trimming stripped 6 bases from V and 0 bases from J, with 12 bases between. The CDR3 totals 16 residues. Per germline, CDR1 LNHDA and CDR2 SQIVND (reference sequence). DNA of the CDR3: TGTGCCAGTAGGGACAGAAGCATCTCTGGGGCCAACGTCCTGACTTTC. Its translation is CASRDRSISGANVLTF.

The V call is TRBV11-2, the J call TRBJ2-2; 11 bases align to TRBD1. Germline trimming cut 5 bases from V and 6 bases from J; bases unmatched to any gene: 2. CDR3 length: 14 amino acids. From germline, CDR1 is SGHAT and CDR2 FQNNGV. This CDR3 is CASSADRGPGELFF. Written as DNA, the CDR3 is TGTGCCAGCAGCGCGGACAGGGGGCCCGGGGAGCTGTTTTTT.

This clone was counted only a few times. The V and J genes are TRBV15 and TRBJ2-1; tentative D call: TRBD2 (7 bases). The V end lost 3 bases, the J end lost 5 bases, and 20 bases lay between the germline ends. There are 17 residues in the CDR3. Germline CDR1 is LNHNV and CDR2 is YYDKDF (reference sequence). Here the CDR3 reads CATSSRDRGASNNEQFF. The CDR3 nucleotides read TGTGCCACCAGCAGCCGCGATCGGGGGGCGAGCAACAATGAGCAGTTCTTC.

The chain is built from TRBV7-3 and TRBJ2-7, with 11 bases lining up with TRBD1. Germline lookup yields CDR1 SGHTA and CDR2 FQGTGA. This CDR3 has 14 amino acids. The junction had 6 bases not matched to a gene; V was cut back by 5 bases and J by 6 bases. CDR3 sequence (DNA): TGTGCCAGCAGCCCTACCGGGACAGGGGGCGAGCAGTACTTC. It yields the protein CASSPTGTGGEQYF.

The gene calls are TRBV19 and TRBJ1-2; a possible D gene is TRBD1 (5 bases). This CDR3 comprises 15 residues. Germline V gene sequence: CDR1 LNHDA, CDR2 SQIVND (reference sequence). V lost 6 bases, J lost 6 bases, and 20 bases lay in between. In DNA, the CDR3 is TGTGCCAGTAGGCCTCAGGGTGTCGGAAGCCATGGCTACACCTTC. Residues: CASRPQGVGSHGYTF.

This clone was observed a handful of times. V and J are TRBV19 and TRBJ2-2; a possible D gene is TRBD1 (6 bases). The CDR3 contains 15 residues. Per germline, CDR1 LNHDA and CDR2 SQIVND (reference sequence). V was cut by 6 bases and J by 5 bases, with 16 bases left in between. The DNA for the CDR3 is TGTGCCAGTAGACGAGTACAGGGTACAACCGGGGAGCTGTTTTTT. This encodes CASRRVQGTTGELFF.

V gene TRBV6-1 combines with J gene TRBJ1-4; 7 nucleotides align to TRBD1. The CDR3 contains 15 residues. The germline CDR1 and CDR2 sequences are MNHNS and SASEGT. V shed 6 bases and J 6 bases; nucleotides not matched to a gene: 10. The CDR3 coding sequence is TGTGCCAGCAGGACAGGGTATCGTACTGATGAAAAACTGTTTTTT. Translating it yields CASRTGYRTDEKLFF.

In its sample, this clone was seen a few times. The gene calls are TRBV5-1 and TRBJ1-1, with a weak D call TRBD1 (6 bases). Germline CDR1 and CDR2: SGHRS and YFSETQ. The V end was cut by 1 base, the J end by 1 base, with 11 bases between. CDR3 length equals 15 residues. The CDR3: CASSLLGAENTEAFF. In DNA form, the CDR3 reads TGCGCCAGCAGCTTGCTGGGGGCAGAGAACACTGAAGCTTTCTTT.

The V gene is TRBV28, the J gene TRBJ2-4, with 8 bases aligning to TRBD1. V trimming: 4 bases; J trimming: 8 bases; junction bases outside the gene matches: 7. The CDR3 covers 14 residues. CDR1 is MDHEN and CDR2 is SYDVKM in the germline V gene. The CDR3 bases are TGTGCCAGCAGTTCCGGACAGGGAGCGGACATTCAGTACTTC. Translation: CASSSGQGADIQYF. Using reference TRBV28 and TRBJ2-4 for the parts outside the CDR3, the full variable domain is DVKVTQSSRYLVKRTGEKVFLECVQDMDHENMFWYRQDPGLGLRLIYFSYDVKMKEKGDIPEGYSVSREKKERFSLILESASTNQTSMYLCASSSGQGADIQYFGAGTRLSVL.

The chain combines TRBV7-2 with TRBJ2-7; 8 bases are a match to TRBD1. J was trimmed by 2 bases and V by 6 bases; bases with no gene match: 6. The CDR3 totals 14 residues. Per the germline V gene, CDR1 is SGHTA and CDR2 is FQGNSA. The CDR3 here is CASSQGQGAYEQYF. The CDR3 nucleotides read TGTGCCAGCAGTCAAGGACAGGGTGCCTACGAGCAGTACTTC.

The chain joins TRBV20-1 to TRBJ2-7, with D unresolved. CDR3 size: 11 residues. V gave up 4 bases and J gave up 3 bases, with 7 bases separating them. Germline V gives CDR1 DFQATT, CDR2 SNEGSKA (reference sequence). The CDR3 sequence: CSATPSYEQYF. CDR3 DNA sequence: TGCAGTGCTACGCCTAGCTACGAGCAGTACTTC.

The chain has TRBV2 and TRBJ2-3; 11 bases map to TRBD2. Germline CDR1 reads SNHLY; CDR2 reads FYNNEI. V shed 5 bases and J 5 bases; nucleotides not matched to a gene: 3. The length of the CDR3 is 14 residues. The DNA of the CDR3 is TGTGCCAGCAGTTTTACTAGCGGGAGAGATACGCAGTATTTT. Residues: CASSFTSGRDTQYF.

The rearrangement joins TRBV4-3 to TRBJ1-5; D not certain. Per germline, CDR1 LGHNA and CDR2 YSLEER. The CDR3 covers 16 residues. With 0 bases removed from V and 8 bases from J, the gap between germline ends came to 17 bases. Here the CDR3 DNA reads TGCGCCAGCAGCCAAGATGCGGCCAGAGGCACGGAGCCCCAGCATTTT. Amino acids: CASSQDAARGTEPQHF.

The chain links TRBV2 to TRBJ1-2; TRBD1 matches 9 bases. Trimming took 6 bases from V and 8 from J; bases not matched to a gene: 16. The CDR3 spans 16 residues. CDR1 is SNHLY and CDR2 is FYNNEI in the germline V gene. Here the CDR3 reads CASRATGGASSQGYTF. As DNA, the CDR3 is TGTGCCAGCAGAGCCACAGGGGGCGCATCCAGCCAGGGCTACACCTTC. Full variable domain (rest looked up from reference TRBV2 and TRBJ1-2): EPEVTQTPSHQVTQMGQEVILRCVPISNHLYFYWYRQILGQKVEFLVSFYNNEISEKSEIFDDQFSVERPDGSNFTLKIRSTKLEDSAMYFCASRATGGASSQGYTFGSGTRLTVV.

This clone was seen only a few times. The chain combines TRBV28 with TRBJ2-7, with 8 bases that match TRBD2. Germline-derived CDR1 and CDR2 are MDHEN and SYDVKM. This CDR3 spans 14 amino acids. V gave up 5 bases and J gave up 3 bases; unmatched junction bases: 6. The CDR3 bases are TGTGCCAGCAGTCCGGGACTAGGTATCTACGAGCAGTACTTC. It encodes CASSPGLGIYEQYF.

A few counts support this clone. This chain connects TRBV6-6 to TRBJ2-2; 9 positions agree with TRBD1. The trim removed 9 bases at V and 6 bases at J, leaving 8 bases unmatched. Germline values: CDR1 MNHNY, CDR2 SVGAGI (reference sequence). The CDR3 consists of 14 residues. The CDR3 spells CASNRRQGAGELFF. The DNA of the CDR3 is TGTGCCAGTAACCGACGACAGGGGGCCGGGGAGCTGTTTTTT.

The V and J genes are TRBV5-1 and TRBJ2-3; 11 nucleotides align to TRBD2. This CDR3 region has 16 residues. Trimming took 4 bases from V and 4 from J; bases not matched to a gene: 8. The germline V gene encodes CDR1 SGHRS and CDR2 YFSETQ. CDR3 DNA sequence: TGCGCCAGCAGCCTGTCTCCGGGACTAGCGGCAGATACGCAGTATTTT. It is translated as CASSLSPGLAADTQYF. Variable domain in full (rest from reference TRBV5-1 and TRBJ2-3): KAGVTQTPRYLIKTRGQQVTLSCSPISGHRSVSWYQQTPGQGLQFLFEYFSETQRNKGNFPGRFSGRQFSNSRSEMNVSTLELGDSALYLCASSLSPGLAADTQYFGPGTRLTVL.

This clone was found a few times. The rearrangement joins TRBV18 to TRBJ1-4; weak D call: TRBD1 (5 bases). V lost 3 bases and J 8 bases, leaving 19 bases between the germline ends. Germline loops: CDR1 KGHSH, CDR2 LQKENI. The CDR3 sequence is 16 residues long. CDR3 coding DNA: TGTGCCAGCTCACCGTTTACAGGTGCCCTAAGGGAAAAACTGTTTTTT. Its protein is CASSPFTGALREKLFF. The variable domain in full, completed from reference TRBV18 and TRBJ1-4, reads NAGVMQNPRHLVRRRGQEARLRCSPMKGHSHVYWYRQLPEEGLKFMVYLQKENIIDESGMPKERFSAEFPKEGPSILRIQQVVRGDSAAYFCASSPFTGALREKLFFGSGTQLSVL.

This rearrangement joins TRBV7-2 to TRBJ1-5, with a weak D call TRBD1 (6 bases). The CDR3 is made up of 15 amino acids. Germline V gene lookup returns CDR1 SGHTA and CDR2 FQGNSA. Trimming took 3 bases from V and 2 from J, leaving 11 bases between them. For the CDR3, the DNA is TGTGCCAGCAGCTTCACAGGGATTGGCAATCAGCCCCAGCATTTT. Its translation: CASSFTGIGNQPQHF.

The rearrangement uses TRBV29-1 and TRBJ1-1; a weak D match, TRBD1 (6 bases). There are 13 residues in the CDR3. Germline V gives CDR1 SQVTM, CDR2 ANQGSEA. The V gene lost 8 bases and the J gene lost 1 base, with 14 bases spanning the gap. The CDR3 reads CSSTGQRNTEAFF. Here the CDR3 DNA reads TGCAGCTCGACAGGTCAGAGGAACACTGAAGCTTTCTTT.

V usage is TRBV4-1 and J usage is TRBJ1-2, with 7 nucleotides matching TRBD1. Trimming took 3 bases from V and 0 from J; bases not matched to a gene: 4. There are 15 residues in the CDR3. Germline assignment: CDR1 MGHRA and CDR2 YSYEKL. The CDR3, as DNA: TGCGCCAGCAGCCACCCCGGGACAGCTAACTATGGCTACACCTTC. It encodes CASSHPGTANYGYTF.

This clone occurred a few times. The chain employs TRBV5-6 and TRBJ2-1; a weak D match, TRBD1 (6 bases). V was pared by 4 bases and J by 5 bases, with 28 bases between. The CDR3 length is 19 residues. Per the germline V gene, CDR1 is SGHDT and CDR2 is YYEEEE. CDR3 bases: TGTGCCAGCAGCCATGGAGCCAGCAACCGGGACAACCTTAACAATGAGCAGTTCTTC. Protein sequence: CASSHGASNRDNLNNEQFF.

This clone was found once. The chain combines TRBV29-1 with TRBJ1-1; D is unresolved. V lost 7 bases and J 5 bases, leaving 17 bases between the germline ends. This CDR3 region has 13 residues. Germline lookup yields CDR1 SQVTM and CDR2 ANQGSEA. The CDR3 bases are TGCAGCGGAGGACGAGGGCCTAGGACTGAAGCTTTCTTT. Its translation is CSGGRGPRTEAFF.

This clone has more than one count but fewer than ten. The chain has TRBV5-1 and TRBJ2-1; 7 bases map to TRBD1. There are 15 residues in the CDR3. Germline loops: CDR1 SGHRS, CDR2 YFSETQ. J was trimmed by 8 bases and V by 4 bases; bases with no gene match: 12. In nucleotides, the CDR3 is TGCGCCAGCAGCCAAGGGACAGTCCGATGGGATGAGCAGTTCTTC. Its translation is CASSQGTVRWDEQFF.

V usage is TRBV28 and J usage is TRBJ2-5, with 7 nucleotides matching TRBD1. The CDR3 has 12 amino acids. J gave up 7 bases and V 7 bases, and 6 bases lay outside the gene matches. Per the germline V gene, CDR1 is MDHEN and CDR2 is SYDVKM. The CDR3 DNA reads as TGTGCCAGCATCAACAGGGGACGGACCCAGTACTTC. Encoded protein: CASINRGRTQYF.

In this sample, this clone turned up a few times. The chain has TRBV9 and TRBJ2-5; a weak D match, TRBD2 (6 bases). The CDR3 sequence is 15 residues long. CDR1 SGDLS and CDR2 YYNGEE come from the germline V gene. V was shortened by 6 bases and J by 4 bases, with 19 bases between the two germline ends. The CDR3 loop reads CASTPREILGETQYF. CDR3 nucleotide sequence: TGTGCCAGCACCCCTCGGGAGATCCTGGGAGAGACCCAGTACTTC.